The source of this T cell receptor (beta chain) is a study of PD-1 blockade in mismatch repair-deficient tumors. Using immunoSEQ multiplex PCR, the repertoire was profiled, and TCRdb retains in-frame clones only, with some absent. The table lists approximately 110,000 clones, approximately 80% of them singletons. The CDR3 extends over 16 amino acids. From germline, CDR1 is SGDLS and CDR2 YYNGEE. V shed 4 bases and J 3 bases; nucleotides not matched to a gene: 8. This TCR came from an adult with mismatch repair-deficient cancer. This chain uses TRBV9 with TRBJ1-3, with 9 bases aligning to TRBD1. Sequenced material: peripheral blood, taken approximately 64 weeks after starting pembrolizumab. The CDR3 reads CASSPGTGFFGNTIYF. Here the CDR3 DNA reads TGTGCCAGCAGCCCTGGGACAGGGTTCTTTGGAAACACCATATATTTT.